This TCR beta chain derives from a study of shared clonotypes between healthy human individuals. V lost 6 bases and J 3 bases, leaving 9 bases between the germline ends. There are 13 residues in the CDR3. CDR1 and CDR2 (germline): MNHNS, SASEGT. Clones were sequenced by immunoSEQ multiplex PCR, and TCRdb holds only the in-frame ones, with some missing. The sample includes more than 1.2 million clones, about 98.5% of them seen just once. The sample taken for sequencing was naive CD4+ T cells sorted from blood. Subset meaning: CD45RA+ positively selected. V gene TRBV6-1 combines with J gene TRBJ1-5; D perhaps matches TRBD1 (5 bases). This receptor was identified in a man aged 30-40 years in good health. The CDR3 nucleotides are TGTGCCAGCAGAGACAGATTCAATCAGCCCCAGCATTTT. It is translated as CASRDRFNQPQHF.